This note documents a single T cell receptor (beta chain) sequence. It has no known antigen specificity. No base-level quality is on record; no much larger clone is a single base apart. The study was a case-control design nested within a healthcare worker cohort in London, UK, with weekly nasopharyngeal swab PCR tests and blood sampling. Healthcare workers were recruited during the week of the UK lockdown, between 23 and 31 March 2020, and followed weekly for up to roughly 15 weeks. At the junction V is shortened by 4 bases and J by 7 bases, with 8 bases in between. Including the terminal cysteine and phenylalanine, the CDR3 comprises 13 residues. CDR3 DNA only is kept here, 39 bases in frame from base 1. CDR1 and CDR2 (MNHNY, SVGAGI) derive from the germline V gene (reference sequence). Library preparation used 5' RACE. Reads for this sample came from a NextSeq 500. In the TCR library protocol, unique molecular identifiers were attached to individual cDNA molecules to correct for PCR bias and sequencing error. TCR alpha and beta chains were both sequenced, and the abundances of alpha and beta sequences in each sample were closely correlated with each other. The authors' analysis ran thus. Decombinator V4 was used to annotate TCR sequences for V gene, J gene and CDR3. TCRs were defined as expanded if a significant change between any two time points was detected under a Poisson model with p below 0.0001. Abundances of TCRs were expressed as counts per million after normalisation to the total number of TCRs sequenced in each sample. MAIT TCRs were defined by TRAV1-2 paired with TRAJ12, TRAJ20 or TRAJ33, and iNKT TCRs by TRAV10 paired with TRAJ18. VDJdb, accessed on 1 November 2021, was searched for TCRs annotated for CMV, EBV and SARS-CoV-2, and TCRs annotated for more than one antigen were excluded. TCRdb cleaned the public reads at Q25 with fastp, built clones with MiXCR and kept in-frame beta chains. Each CDR3 protein appears once, grouped with its most common genes and DNA. These V and J calls are TCRdb output, not the study's own analysis. For this sample there are about 76,000 distinct CDR3 sequences; roughly 10% appear just once. Jointly, the top ten make up about 4.8% of the sample.

The sample comes from a study of early T cells in non-severe SARS-CoV-2 infection (dated by TCRdb to about 2021). General notes on the study: Bulk RNA from unsorted whole blood was used for TCR sequencing, so alpha and beta chains could not be paired. Broader findings and caveats from the paper: VDJdb matching was skewed toward anti-spike CD8 responses and likely underestimated virus-specific expansions, missing private and CD4 specificities.

In this chain, TRBV6-6 is recombined with TRBJ1-6; 6 matching bases give a weak D call of TRBD1. Sequencing used whole blood. This sequence was found in an adult who was a healthcare worker with PCR-confirmed SARS-CoV-2 infection or an uninfected control (not recorded which). The bases read TGTGCCAGCAGTTCCGGGGGCAATTCACCCCTCCACTTT. This gives the protein CASSSGGNSPLHF.